The rows below give T cell receptor beta chains drawn from one sample of a study of blood T cell repertoires in COVID-19. Sequencing was performed with immunoSEQ multiplex PCR; in TCRdb, only in-frame clones are kept and a portion is missing. The data contain about 290,000 clones, roughly 90% of them seen just once; the ten biggest clones take up 11%. The sequencing sample was made of peripheral blood. The receptors stem from a woman in her twenties or thirties with COVID-19, enrolled during active disease. The CDR3 runs from the conserved cysteine through the conserved F or W. D genes are given only for firm matches. A clone size is listed for some rows: how often the clone was seen (once, few, many), or a class if it is expanded.

clone_size,j_call,v_call,d_call,cdr3_nt,cdr3_aa
-,TRBJ2-4,TRBV6-1,-,TGTGCCAGCAGTGAAGCGGAGGAGGGGACCCTATCCAAAAACATTCAGTACTTC,CASSEAEEGTLSKNIQYF
few,TRBJ1-1,TRBV3-1/TRBV3-2,-,TGTGCCAGCAGCCCTCGGGCCCCACGACAGACCGAAGCTTTCTTT,CASSPRAPRQTEAFF
-,TRBJ2-1,TRBV6-1,-,TGTGCCAGCAGTGCCCCCGGCCAGACTCTCTATAATGAGCAGTTCTTC,CASSAPGQTLYNEQFF
-,TRBJ2-3,TRBV3-1/TRBV3-2,TRBD2,TGTGCCAGCAGCCAATCCCCCCCCGGACTAGCGGGGGGTAGAGATACGCAGTATTTT,CASSQSPPGLAGGRDTQYF
once,TRBJ1-2,TRBV5-1,TRBD1,TGCGCCAGCAGCCCTACAGCAGGGGGCGGGGGCTACACCTTC,CASSPTAGGGGYTF
-,TRBJ2-1,TRBV7-2,TRBD2,TGTGCCAGCAGCTTAGGAGTAGCGGGGGGTTTAGGGAATGAGCAGTTCTTC,CASSLGVAGGLGNEQFF
-,TRBJ1-6,TRBV7-8,TRBD1,TGTGCCAGCAGCCGGACAGGGACTCCCCTCCACTTT,CASSRTGTPLHF
-,TRBJ1-5,TRBV7-9,-,TGTGCCAGCAGCTTGGGGGGTCAGCCCCAGCATTTT,CASSLGGQPQHF
-,TRBJ1-6,TRBV6-5,-,TGTGCCAGCAGTTACCCGGAACGGGATTCACCCCTCCACTTT,CASSYPERDSPLHF
-,TRBJ1-6,TRBV2,-,TGTGCCAGCAGTGATCCCCGGGCACCCCTCCACTTT,CASSDPRAPLHF
few,TRBJ2-2,TRBV19,TRBD2,TGTGCCACCCGGACTAGCGGGGGGTGGAACGGGGAGCTGTTTTTT,CATRTSGGWNGELFF
-,TRBJ1-2,TRBV4-1,-,TGCGCCAGCAGCCAAGTGGTGTCTGCGCATACCTCCTTC,CASSQVVSAHTSF
-,TRBJ2-5,TRBV6-5,TRBD1,TGTGCCAGCAGCGCCGACAGGGTTGAAGAGACCCAGTACTTC,CASSADRVEETQYF
once,TRBJ2-1,TRBV19,TRBD1,TGTGCCAGTGGGACAGGGTTAAACAATGAGCAGTTCTTC,CASGTGLNNEQFF
many,TRBJ1-5,TRBV5-1,TRBD1,TGCGCCAGCCCGTGGACAGGGCTATCCGTATTGAGGAATCAGCCCCAGCATTTT,CASPWTGLSVLRNQPQHF
-,TRBJ1-2,TRBV19,-,TGTGCCAGTAGTATAGGGGACACGGACTATGGCTACACCTTC,CASSIGDTDYGYTF
-,TRBJ1-4,TRBV30,TRBD1,TGTGCCTGGGTAGGACAGGGGACTAATGAAAAACTGTTTTTT,CAWVGQGTNEKLFF
-,TRBJ1-2,TRBV5-1,TRBD1,TGCGCCAGCAGCTTGGCAGGGGGCACGAACTATGGCTACACCTTC,CASSLAGGTNYGYTF
-,TRBJ1-1,TRBV5-4,-,TGTGCCAGCAGCTTGGGGACAGCCACTAAAGCTTTCTTT,CASSLGTATKAFF
-,TRBJ2-1,TRBV19,TRBD2,TGTGCCAGTACGGCCGCGGGGGGGGGTTACAATGAGCAGTTCTTC,CASTAAGGGYNEQFF
-,TRBJ2-5,TRBV7-2,-,TGTGCCAGCAGCCCCCGGAGGGCAGGCTCGGAAACCCAGTACTTC,CASSPRRAGSETQYF
-,TRBJ2-7,TRBV16,TRBD2,TGTGCCAGCAGCCCCCCGGGGGGGCGATTCTCCGAGCAGTACTTC,CASSPPGGRFSEQYF
-,TRBJ1-2,TRBV6-5,TRBD1,TGTGCCAGCAGGAGACAGGGACGCAACTATGGCTACACCTTC,CASRRQGRNYGYTF
-,TRBJ2-5,TRBV24-1,-,TGTGCCACCAGTCTGGGGCAGAACACCCAAGAGACCCAGTACTTC,CATSLGQNTQETQYF
-,TRBJ2-1,TRBV5-8,TRBD2,TGTGCCAGCAGCTCCTATGGTAGCGGGGGGAACAATGAGCAGTTCTTC,CASSSYGSGGNNEQFF
-,TRBJ1-6,TRBV14,TRBD1,TGTGCCAGCAGCGACAGGGTATTAAATTCACCCCTCCACTTT,CASSDRVLNSPLHF
once,TRBJ1-5,TRBV5-1,-,TGCGCCAGCAGCTTGGTGGACAGCCGGAATCAGCCCCAGCATTTT,CASSLVDSRNQPQHF
-,TRBJ1-1,TRBV18,TRBD1,TGTGCCAGCTCAGGGGGACAGATGAACACTGAAGCTTTCTTT,CASSGGQMNTEAFF
once,TRBJ1-1,TRBV18,-,TGTGCCAGCTCACTCTTGGCGGATGAGAACACTGAAGCTTTCTTT,CASSLLADENTEAFF
-,TRBJ2-7,TRBV7-9,-,TGTGCCAGCAGCTTAGCGCTCGACACGAGAGCCCCTTACGAGCAGTACTTC,CASSLALDTRAPYEQYF
once,TRBJ1-1,TRBV4-1,-,TGCGCCAGCAGCCTGTTGGCCGTGAACACTGAAGCTTTCTTT,CASSLLAVNTEAFF
-,TRBJ2-7,TRBV7-8,-,TGTGCCAGCAGCGACGAATGGCGGGGGCCCTCCTACGAGCAGTACTTC,CASSDEWRGPSYEQYF
-,TRBJ1-2,TRBV7-2,-,TGTGCCAGCAGCTTAGGCCTGGCGGGGGGAGGCTACACCTTC,CASSLGLAGGGYTF
-,TRBJ1-1,TRBV5-1,-,TGCGCCAGCAGCTTGGTGCTACAGACGAACACTGAAGCTTTCTTT,CASSLVLQTNTEAFF
few,TRBJ1-3,TRBV7-6,-,TGTGCCAGCAGTGAGGGTCACTCTGGAAACACCATATATTTT,CASSEGHSGNTIYF
-,TRBJ1-2,TRBV7-8,TRBD1,TGTGCCAGCAGCTTAGCCCTAGCAACCGGGACAGTTTATGGCTACACCTTC,CASSLALATGTVYGYTF
-,TRBJ2-7,TRBV14,-,TGTGCCAGCAGCCCCGTGTACGGTATTTACGAGCAGTACTTC,CASSPVYGIYEQYF
-,TRBJ2-3,TRBV5-1,-,TGCGCCAGCAGCTTGGCCGTCAGGGTTTCAGATACGCAGTATTTT,CASSLAVRVSDTQYF
-,TRBJ2-1,TRBV18,-,TGTGCCAGCTCACCCAAACAGAGCTCCTACAATGAGCAGTTCTTC,CASSPKQSSYNEQFF
few,TRBJ1-5,TRBV19,TRBD1,TGTGCCAGTAGCCCGGGACAGGGCAATCAGCCCCAGCATTTT,CASSPGQGNQPQHF
-,TRBJ1-3,TRBV19,-,TGTGCCAGTAATGATGGGGCGGAAAACACCATATATTTT,CASNDGAENTIYF